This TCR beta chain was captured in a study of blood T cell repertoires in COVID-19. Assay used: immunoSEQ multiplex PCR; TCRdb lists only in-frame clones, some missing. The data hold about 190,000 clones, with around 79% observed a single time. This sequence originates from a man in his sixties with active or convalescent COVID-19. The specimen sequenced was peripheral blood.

The CDR3 here is CASSQQGLGVDEQFF. The CDR3, as DNA: TGCGCCAGCAGCCAACAGGGACTGGGAGTGGATGAGCAGTTCTTC. The chain couples TRBV4-1 to TRBJ2-1, with a weak D call TRBD2 (6 bases). The CDR3 spans 15 residues. Trimming pared 2 bases from V and 8 bases from J, leaving 16 bases between. Germline CDR1 and CDR2: MGHRA and YSYEKL.